The clone carrying this T cell receptor beta chain was counted many times. Its matching antigen is unknown. The data stem from a study of T-cell reconstitution after alpha-beta-depleted transplantation in children. Findings of the study overall: The origin of high day-60 TCRbeta diversity in some patients lay in surviving recipient T cells and thymic progenitors. Several hundred rapidly expanded clones from non-depleted graft cells reportedly supplied alpha-beta T cells about two months post-transplant. T-cell counts and diversity at one year post-transplant came mainly from newly produced T cells.

Unique molecular identifiers were incorporated into the prepared TCRbeta library. TCRdb re-called the PCR reads through MiXCR, storing one row per CDR3 protein. Of fewer than 350,000 distinct CDR3 sequences detected, around 7.3% appear once; the ten largest clones hold over 7.5%. The clonotype originates from a female patient aged 2-15 years who had a stem cell transplant for Fanconi anemia, so the T cells may come from the graft donor. Sequences were derived from peripheral blood, sampled 360 days after TCRalphabeta/CD19-depleted stem cell transplant.

CDR3 amino acids: CASSEPPMGGAEHEQFF. The CDR3 DNA is TGCGCCAGCAGTGAGCCGCCTATGGGTGGGGCCGAACATGAGCAGTTCTTC. This chain connects TRBV10-2 to TRBJ2-1, with D possibly TRBD1 on 5 matching bases. Germline loops: CDR1 WSHSY, CDR2 SAAADI. CDR3 size: 17 residues. Trimming shortened V by 2 bases and J by 8 bases, and 22 bases separated the two germline ends.